Described below is a single T cell receptor beta chain sequence and its context. The sample holds a few counts of this clonotype. Its cognate antigen has yet to be identified. Base-call qualities are not available, and no considerably larger clone is one nucleotide away. Sequencing instrument: Illumina HiSeq 1500. TCRdb reran the public reads through fastp at Q25 and MiXCR, keeping productive beta chains. All rows with the same CDR3 protein become a single entry with the most common DNA and genes. The sample includes 900,000 to 950,000 distinct CDR3 sequences, with around 30% observed a single time. About 14% of the sample is taken by the ten largest. Based on the germline V gene, the CDR1 and CDR2 sequences are LGHNA and YNFKEQ. Between the V and J ends, shortened by 8 bases and 12 bases respectively, the junction contains 25 bases. The CDR3 covers 15 residues, taking in both the cysteine and the phenylalanine. The retained sequence is limited to the CDR3, 45 bases, with the frame set at the first base.

The data are from a study of T cell repertoires in cytomegalovirus infection (dated by TCRdb to the late 2010s). For context, the study as a whole: Recently identified HLA-C-restricted CMV epitopes, whose presentation resists viral immunomodulation, were targeted by peptide stimulations together with well-studied HLA-B-restricted epitopes. Because public TCR beta signatures pointed to carriage of CMV infection together with the matching HLA type, the HLA type of each donor mattered for the analysis.

The treatment or condition label corresponds to: in vitro stimulation with specific CMV peptide epitopes to enrich CMV-specific T cells. The full study reports these points: Carriers of CMV infection plus the relevant HLA type were discriminated by the cumulative frequency of public TCR beta family members in the study cohort and in an independent roughly 370-donor cohort. The ex vivo response was dominated by HLA-C-restricted CMV-specific TCR beta clonotypes, which also provided the single most frequent clonotype in two of eight donors.

This sample comprised cultured CD8+ T cells from PBMCs, obtained from culture after CMV antigen stimulation. Rearrangement joined TRBV4-2 to TRBJ1-4; the D segment cannot be called with confidence. This sequence originates from a human donor in good health (CMV status not recorded). Some clones in this sample may be carry-over from other donors' samples. The CDR3 is CASLSFLGSPDELFF. The DNA is TGTGCCAGCCTTTCTTTTTTGGGCAGCCCCGACGAACTGTTTTTT.